This entry lists 12 T cell receptor beta chains sequenced from one sample in a study of cytomegalovirus exposure and HLA in healthy donors. In the PCR, 60 Vbeta and 13 Jbeta primers were used. Clones were sequenced by immunoSEQ multiplex PCR, and TCRdb holds only the in-frame ones, with some missing. This sample has roughly 100,000 clones, with about four fifths found just once. Sequencing used PBMCs. The receptors were sampled from a woman in her forties or fifties in good health and CMV-seropositive.

The genes are TRBV11-3 and TRBJ2-5, with 10 positions matching TRBD2. With V trimmed by 5 bases and J by 4 bases, 4 bases remained unmatched. Germline V lookup: CDR1 SGHNT, CDR2 YENEEA. This CDR3 has 14 amino acids. The CDR3 region is CASSLLAGSETQYF. DNA of the CDR3: TGTGCCAGCAGCCTACTAGCGGGGTCAGAGACCCAGTACTTC.

In its sample, this clone was seen a few times. DNA of the CDR3: TGTGCCAGCAGCAAGGACAGTTACTCACCCCTCCACTTT. Translation: CASSKDSYSPLHF. The J gene is TRBJ1-6, the V gene TRBV7-9, with a tentative D call TRBD1 (6 bases). CDR3 size: 13 residues. Germline-derived CDR1 and CDR2 are SEHNR and FQNEAQ (reference sequence). The V end was cut by 5 bases, the J end by 10 bases, with 12 bases between.

The rearrangement uses TRBV2 and TRBJ2-1; 7 bases are shared with TRBD2. The CDR3 sequence is 13 residues long. The junction had 3 bases not matched to a gene; V was cut back by 6 bases and J by 4 bases. CDR1 SNHLY and CDR2 FYNNEI come from the germline V gene. The CDR3 region has the DNA TGTGCCAGCAGGGCGGGGGTTTACAATGAGCAGTTCTTC. It translates to CASRAGVYNEQFF.

The genes are TRBV5-1 and TRBJ1-2; D unresolved. Germline V CDR1 and CDR2: SGHRS, YFSETQ. The CDR3 sequence is 14 residues long. V was trimmed by 3 bases and J by 5 bases, leaving 14 bases between them. This CDR3 is CASSSGGLTYGYTF. CDR3 bases: TGCGCCAGCAGCTCCGGCGGACTGACTTATGGCTACACCTTC.

The V call is TRBV6-4, the J call TRBJ1-2; TRBD1 agrees at 7 bases. Per the germline V gene, CDR1 is MRHNA and CDR2 is SNTAGT. This CDR3 region has 15 residues. The ends lost 3 bases at V and 4 bases at J; junction bases unmatched: 8. The CDR3 DNA reads TGTGCCAGCAGTGAGGAGGGGGCGAAGGGCTATGGCTACACCTTC. This codes for CASSEEGAKGYGYTF.

The V gene is TRBV6-5, the J gene TRBJ1-1, with TRBD1 matching 9 bases. From germline, CDR1 is MNHEY and CDR2 SVGAGI. This CDR3 spans 14 amino acids. Trimming at V came to 0 bases and at J to 11 bases, leaving 7 bases not matched to a gene. The CDR3 loop reads CASSYSPGQGRAFF. In DNA, the CDR3 is TGTGCCAGCAGTTACTCCCCGGGACAGGGAAGGGCTTTCTTT.

This rearrangement joins TRBV10-3 to TRBJ2-3, with 9 bases aligning to TRBD2. The germline gives CDR1 ENHRY, CDR2 SYGVKD. CDR3 length: 13 residues. V was pared by 6 bases and J by 6 bases, with 4 bases of the junction left unmatched. The CDR3 spells CAIRAGTSDTQYF. As DNA, the CDR3 is TGTGCCATCAGAGCCGGGACTAGCGATACGCAGTATTTT.

The chain has TRBV30 and TRBJ1-2; D is possibly TRBD1 (5 bases). The V gene lost 4 bases and the J gene lost 7 bases, with 13 bases spanning the gap. Germline CDR1 and CDR2: GTSNPN and SVGIG (reference sequence). This CDR3 contains 12 residues. The CDR3 reads CAWTDSARGYTF. The CDR3, as DNA: TGTGCCTGGACCGACAGTGCACGTGGCTACACCTTC.

The chain employs TRBV10-3 and TRBJ1-3, with TRBD1 matching over 9 bases. There are 14 residues in the CDR3. Germline CDR1 ENHRY, CDR2 SYGVKD. Trimming cost V 6 bases and J 2 bases; bases outside gene matches: 2. The CDR3, as DNA: TGTGCCATCAGAGGACAGGGGACTGGAAACACCATATATTTT. It codes for CAIRGQGTGNTIYF.

The gene calls are TRBV2 and TRBJ1-1; 8 nucleotides match TRBD1. Unmatched junction bases numbered 5, after V lost 3 bases and J lost 5 bases. CDR1 SNHLY and CDR2 FYNNEI come from the germline V gene. CDR3 length: 14 amino acids. CDR3 loop: CASSDQGAHTEAFF. CDR3 DNA: TGTGCCAGCAGTGATCAGGGGGCGCATACTGAAGCTTTCTTT.

V gene TRBV6-1 combines with J gene TRBJ2-7, with D tentatively TRBD1 (6 bases). Trimming stripped 3 bases from V and 3 bases from J, with 12 bases between. The CDR3 extends over 14 amino acids. Germline loops: CDR1 MNHNS, CDR2 SASEGT. Written as DNA, the CDR3 is TGTGCCAGCAGTGATGGGACATCTGGCTACGAGCAGTACTTC. Amino acids: CASSDGTSGYEQYF.

The rearrangement joins TRBV19 to TRBJ1-6; TRBD1 might be the D (6 bases). Germline CDR1 reads LNHDA; CDR2 reads SQIVND (reference sequence). The CDR3 contains 15 residues. The V end lost 4 bases, the J end lost 7 bases, and 14 bases lay between the germline ends. CDR3 DNA: TGTGCCAGTAGTAAGGTGTGGACAGAAAATTCACCCCTCCACTTT. It codes for CASSKVWTENSPLHF.